The 21 T cell receptor beta chains below all came from one sample that was sequenced in a study of Ad26.COV2.S vaccination and SARS-CoV-2 variants. Sequenced by immunoSEQ multiplex PCR; TCRdb stores in-frame clones only, minus some. The repertoire holds about 480,000 clones, with roughly nine tenths as singletons. As to treatment: 15 to 20 received Ad26.COV2.S at low or high dose, single or two shots; about 5 received placebo; per-sample allocation not given. The investigators took samples on day 63 after the first vaccine or placebo injection. The sequencing used peripheral blood, collected in a trial of Ad26.COV2.S vaccine versus placebo. The origin of the receptors is a person between 18 and 65 years old who received the Ad26.COV2.S COVID-19 vaccine or a placebo.

V and J are TRBV5-6 and TRBJ1-4; D remains ambiguous. V lost 1 base to trimming and J lost 12 bases, with 10 bases between them. The CDR3 length is 12 residues. The V gene's germline CDR1 is SGHDT and CDR2 YYEEEE. Written as DNA, the CDR3 is TGTGCCAGCAGCTTGCCGGTTTCGGAACTGTTTTTT. This sequence encodes CASSLPVSELFF.

The chain joins TRBV7-3 to TRBJ2-3; D unresolved. The CDR3 runs 14 residues. Germline CDR1 SGHTA, CDR2 FQGTGA. Trimming removed 5 bases from V and 6 bases from J, with 15 bases in between. In nucleotides, the CDR3 is TGTGCCAGCAGCCCAAGCACCCTTGGCGATACGCAGTATTTT. It is translated as CASSPSTLGDTQYF. The variable domain in full, completed from reference TRBV7-3 and TRBJ2-3, reads GAGVSQTPSNKVTEKGKYVELRCDPISGHTALYWYRQSLGQGPEFLIYFQGTGAADDSGLPNDRFFAVRPEGSVSTLKIQRTERGDSAVYLCASSPSTLGDTQYFGPGTRLTVL.

The chain is built from TRBV7-2 and TRBJ2-5; perhaps TRBD2 as D (6 bases). Deletions cut 6 bases from V and 2 bases from J, with 16 bases between. The V gene's germline CDR1 is SGHTA and CDR2 FQGNSA. This CDR3 comprises 15 residues. CDR3 nucleotide sequence: TGTGCCAGCAGTTCCAAGGCGGGGAGTCAAGAGACCCAGTACTTC. Protein product: CASSSKAGSQETQYF.

This clone was counted a single time. This sequence joins TRBV29-1 and TRBJ1-5; TRBD1 agrees at 9 bases. This CDR3 is 13 amino acids long. The germline V gene encodes CDR1 SQVTM and CDR2 ANQGSEA. Germline trimming cut 5 bases from V and 2 bases from J; bases unmatched to any gene: 1. Here the CDR3 reads CSVWDRGNQPQHF. Written as DNA, the CDR3 is TGCAGCGTTTGGGACAGGGGCAATCAGCCCCAGCATTTT. The complete variable domain, with remaining parts taken from reference TRBV29-1 and TRBJ1-5, reads SAVISQKPSRDICQRGTSLTIQCQVDSQVTMMFWYRQQPGQSLTLIATANQGSEATYESGFVIDKFPISRPNLTFSTLTVSNMSPEDSSIYLCSVWDRGNQPQHFGDGTRLSIL.

The chain links TRBV10-3 to TRBJ2-5; no clear D gene. CDR1 and CDR2 from the germline V gene are ENHRY and SYGVKD. The CDR3 is 14 residues long. Trimming took 10 bases from V and 5 from J, leaving 20 bases between them. CDR3 residues: CATMGVASGETQYF. The DNA for the CDR3 is TGTGCCACAATGGGCGTTGCCTCCGGGGAGACCCAGTACTTC.

This clone was recorded only once. The rearrangement links TRBV6-6 to TRBJ2-1, with D maybe TRBD1 (5 bases). The CDR3 has 14 amino acids. Trimming stripped 2 bases from V and 5 bases from J, with 10 bases between. The germline V gene encodes CDR1 MNHNY and CDR2 SVGAGI (reference sequence). The CDR3 DNA sequence: TGTGCCAGCAGTTACGGACATTCAGACAATGAGCAGTTCTTC. It codes for CASSYGHSDNEQFF.

The chain uses TRBV10-3 and TRBJ1-1; D is uncertain. The V gene's germline CDR1 is ENHRY and CDR2 SYGVKD. V was clipped by 4 bases and J by 0 bases, with 6 bases between them. The CDR3 has 13 amino acids. Here the CDR3 reads CAISGEVNTEAFF. The CDR3 DNA reads as TGTGCCATCAGTGGGGAGGTGAACACTGAAGCTTTCTTT.

V is TRBV11-1 and J is TRBJ2-1, with no clear D. Germline CDR1 reads SGHAT; CDR2 reads FQDESV (reference sequence). The V end lost 5 bases, the J end lost 10 bases, and 12 bases lay between the germline ends. This CDR3 has 12 amino acids. The CDR3 coding sequence is TGTGCCAGCAGCCACACCACTGGGGAGCAGTTCTTC. Amino acid sequence: CASSHTTGEQFF.

This chain uses TRBV19 with TRBJ1-1; no reliable D call. There are 12 residues in the CDR3. V was shortened by 4 bases and J by 7 bases, with 10 bases between the two germline ends. Germline V gene data show CDR1 as LNHDA and CDR2 as SQIVND (reference sequence). The CDR3 loop reads CASSTTRIEAFF. The DNA for the CDR3 is TGTGCCAGTAGTACGACCCGCATTGAAGCTTTCTTT. The full variable domain, rest sourced from reference TRBV19 and TRBJ1-1, is DGGITQSPKYLFRKEGQNVTLSCEQNLNHDAMYWYRQDPGQGLRLIYYSQIVNDFQKGDIAEGYSVSREKKESFPLTVTSAQKNPTAFYLCASSTTRIEAFFGQGTRLTVV.

V is TRBV3-1 (or the pseudogene TRBV3-2) and J is TRBJ1-3; D is unresolved. This CDR3 contains 14 residues. Germline V gene lookup returns CDR1 LGHDT and CDR2 YNNKEL (reference sequence). Trimming pared 0 bases from V and 4 bases from J, leaving 7 bases between. The CDR3 protein is CASSQEPGGNTIYF. CDR3 bases: TGTGCCAGCAGCCAAGAACCGGGGGGAAACACCATATATTTT.

The chain couples TRBV6-2 or TRBV6-3 to TRBJ2-7; D may be TRBD2 (5 bases). With 5 bases removed from V and 2 bases from J, the gap between germline ends came to 16 bases. Per germline, CDR1 MNHEY and CDR2 SVGEGT. The CDR3 loop spans 15 amino acids. The CDR3 coding sequence is TGTGCCAGCAGTGTGGGCCGGACTTCAACCTACGAGCAGTACTTC. Translation gives CASSVGRTSTYEQYF.

J is TRBJ2-1 and V is TRBV9, with 10 positions matching TRBD2. Unmatched junction bases numbered 7, after V lost 0 bases and J lost 1 base. The germline gives CDR1 SGDLS, CDR2 YYNGEE. The CDR3 loop spans 18 amino acids. The CDR3 coding sequence is TGTGCCAGCAGCGTAGCTGGGAGTAGCGGGAGGTCCTACAATGAGCAGTTCTTC. This translates into CASSVAGSSGRSYNEQFF.

This sequence joins TRBV5-8 and TRBJ2-7; 8 bases are shared with TRBD1. This CDR3 has 14 residues. Germline loops: CDR1 SGHTS, CDR2 YDEGEE. Unmatched junction bases numbered 6, after V lost 0 bases and J lost 7 bases. DNA of the CDR3: TGTGCCAGCAGCTTGGGACAGGGGAGTTTGGAGCAGTACTTC. Encoded protein: CASSLGQGSLEQYF.

The CDR3: CASSTSDLSYEQYF. The CDR3 DNA reads as TGTGCCAGCAGCACCTCGGACCTTTCCTACGAGCAGTACTTC. The chain combines TRBV9 with TRBJ2-7, with D hard to call. This CDR3 is built from 14 residues. Per the germline V gene, CDR1 is SGDLS and CDR2 is YYNGEE. V lost 4 bases, J lost 1 base, and 12 bases lay in between.

The V call is TRBV7-2, the J call TRBJ2-5, with 12 bases matching TRBD2. The CDR3 runs 16 residues. J was trimmed by 4 bases and V by 5 bases; bases with no gene match: 8. Per the germline V gene, CDR1 is SGHTA and CDR2 is FQGNSA. CDR3 bases: TGTGCCAGCAGCCATCTAGCGGGAGGGCTGTTAGAGACCCAGTACTTC. This encodes CASSHLAGGLLETQYF.

The chain links TRBV30 to TRBJ2-7; D is unresolved. Germline-derived CDR1 and CDR2 are GTSNPN and SVGIG (reference sequence). Deletions cut 3 bases from V and 6 bases from J, with 12 bases between. CDR3 size: 12 residues. The CDR3 here is CAWRGPGGEQYF. DNA for the CDR3: TGTGCCTGGAGAGGGCCGGGTGGCGAGCAGTACTTC.

The V call is TRBV4-1, the J call TRBJ1-1; D perhaps matches TRBD1 (6 bases). Germline lookup yields CDR1 MGHRA and CDR2 YSYEKL. V was pared by 4 bases and J by 8 bases, with 23 bases between. The CDR3 is made up of 16 amino acids. The CDR3 protein is CASSPWGGQGQPEAFF. The CDR3 region has the DNA TGCGCCAGCAGCCCATGGGGGGGCCAGGGGCAACCCGAAGCTTTCTTT.

The chain is built from TRBV6-2 or TRBV6-3 and TRBJ1-4; 7 nucleotides match TRBD1. Unmatched junction bases numbered 17, after V lost 6 bases and J lost 13 bases. Germline V gene lookup returns CDR1 MNHEY and CDR2 SVGEGT. CDR3 length: 15 residues. CDR3 bases: TGTGCCAGCAGCCAGGGACAGTCAGGATGGGTAAGACTGTTTTTT. Amino acids: CASSQGQSGWVRLFF.

The V call is TRBV11-3, the J call TRBJ1-1; D may be TRBD1 (6 bases). Trimming removed 5 bases at V and 3 bases at J, with 13 bases between. Germline V gene data show CDR1 as SGHNT and CDR2 as YENEEA. The CDR3 runs 14 residues. The CDR3 sequence is CASSQGRKDTEAFF. The CDR3 DNA follows: TGTGCCAGCAGCCAGGGGCGGAAGGACACTGAAGCTTTCTTT.

The chain couples TRBV18 to TRBJ2-1, with 9 bases fitting TRBD2. The CDR3 consists of 16 residues. V shed 6 bases and J 5 bases; nucleotides not matched to a gene: 11. Per germline, CDR1 KGHSH and CDR2 LQKENI. CDR3 DNA sequence: TGTGCCAGCTCTCCGGGGGTAGCGGGAGTCGACAATGAGCAGTTCTTC. Translating it yields CASSPGVAGVDNEQFF.

The chain links TRBV10-3 to TRBJ1-1, with no clear D. Looked up from germline, CDR1 is ENHRY and CDR2 is SYGVKD. The V and J ends lost 4 bases and 7 bases respectively, with 13 bases between them. The CDR3 covers 13 residues. CDR3 loop: CAISVLVNGEAFF. The CDR3 bases are TGTGCCATCAGTGTGCTCGTGAACGGTGAAGCTTTCTTT.